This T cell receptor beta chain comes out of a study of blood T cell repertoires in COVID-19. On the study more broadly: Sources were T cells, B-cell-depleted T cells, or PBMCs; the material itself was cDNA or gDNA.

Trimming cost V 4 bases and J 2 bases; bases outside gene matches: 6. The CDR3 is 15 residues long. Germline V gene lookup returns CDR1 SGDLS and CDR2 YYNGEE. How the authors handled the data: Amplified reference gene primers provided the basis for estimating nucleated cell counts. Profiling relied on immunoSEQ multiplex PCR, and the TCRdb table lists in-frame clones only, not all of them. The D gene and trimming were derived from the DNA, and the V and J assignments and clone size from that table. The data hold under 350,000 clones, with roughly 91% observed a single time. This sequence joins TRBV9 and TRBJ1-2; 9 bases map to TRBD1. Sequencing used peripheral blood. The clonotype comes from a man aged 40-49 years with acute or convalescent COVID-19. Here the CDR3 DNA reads TGTGCCAGCAGCTCGGGGACAGGGCCCAACTATGGCTACACCTTC. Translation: CASSSGTGPNYGYTF.